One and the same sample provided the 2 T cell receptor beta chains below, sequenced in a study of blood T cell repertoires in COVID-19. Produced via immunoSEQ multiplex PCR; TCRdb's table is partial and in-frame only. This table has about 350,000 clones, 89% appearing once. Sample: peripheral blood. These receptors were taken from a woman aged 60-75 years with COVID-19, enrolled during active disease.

This CDR3 reads CASSIGADFSYEQYF. CDR3 nucleotide sequence: TGTGCCAGTAGTATAGGGGCAGATTTTTCCTACGAGCAGTACTTC. The chain is built from TRBV19 and TRBJ2-7; no reliable D call. CDR1 is LNHDA, CDR2 SQIVND, per germline (reference sequence). The CDR3 has 15 amino acids. V lost 1 base and J lost 1, with 11 bases in between.

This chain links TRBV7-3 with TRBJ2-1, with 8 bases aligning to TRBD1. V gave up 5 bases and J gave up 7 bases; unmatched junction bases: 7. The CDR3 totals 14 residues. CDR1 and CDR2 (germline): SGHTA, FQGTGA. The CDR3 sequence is CASSTPTGVNEQFF. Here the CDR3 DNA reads TGTGCCAGCAGCACCCCGACAGGGGTGAATGAGCAGTTCTTC.